This entry concerns a single TCR beta chain. In this sample, this clonotype turned up a few times. The antigen this receptor binds is unknown. Within one base of it there is no much larger clone, and no base qualities were kept. This sample's treatment or condition label indicates: live attenuated yellow fever vaccine strain. At each blood-draw timepoint, two biological replicates of bulk PBMCs were collected. PBMCs were isolated from peripheral blood using a standard Ficoll-Paque protocol. TriZol was used to extract RNA from bulk PBMCs, CD4 and CD8 fractions, and dextramer-positive and dextramer-negative fractions. The CDR3 sequence holds 13 residues, the cysteine and phenylalanine included. The kept DNA is CDR3 alone, 39 bases in frame from the first base. Based on the germline V gene (reference sequence), the CDR1 and CDR2 sequences are SGHKS and YYEKEE. A distance of 16 bases separates the germline ends of V and J, which lose 1 base and 12 bases respectively.

The data belong to a study of T cells after yellow fever vaccination (dated by TCRdb to the late 2010s). Study-level background: The SMART-Seq v4 Ultra Low Input RNA kit was used to prepare libraries from fractions with low cell numbers. The cohort comprised two healthy male donors, one aged 18 to 30 and one aged 30 to 40 years. Blood samples were taken at several timepoints before and after primary and secondary immunization, and bulk PBMC replicates and cell subsets were isolated. To follow T-cell clones before and after primary and booster YFV17D yellow fever vaccination, bulk TCR alpha and beta repertoires were sequenced over time. Beyond this particular receptor, the publication reports: After the booster, most of the clones that had expanded following primary vaccination were detected again (roughly 97% of CD4 and around nine tenths of CD8), which suggests that memory was broadly maintained. Because the study included only two donors, the extent to which the findings can be generalized is limited. Compared with the primary T-cell response, the secondary T-cell response was faster but weaker, reaching its peak on day 5 rather than on day 15. Computational filtering was needed because FACS-sorted repertoires could contain abundant contaminating clonotypes from the bulk population. A small fraction of clonotypes appeared in both the CD4 and CD8 compartments, likely as a result of convergent recombination.

TCR cDNA was synthesized by 5'RACE template switching, which introduced a universal primer site and unique molecular identifiers. Priming of cDNA synthesis was performed from both the TCR alpha and TCR beta constant segments. Libraries were amplified in two PCR steps, with sample barcodes and sequencing adapters added in the second step. Sequencing of the libraries was done on either Illumina HiSeq 2500 (2x100 bp) or NovaSeq (2x150 bp). As for how the authors treated the data: Reads were demultiplexed and collapsed into UMI consensus sequences with MIGEC, and V(D)J alignment was performed with MiXCR. Using edgeR on replicate PBMC samples, clonotypes were called vaccine-responding if FDR was below 0.01 and the log2 fold change was above 5 up to day 15. Bulk clonotypes were assigned CD4 or CD8 identity according to which sequenced CD4 or CD8 repertoire held them at higher abundance. Clones were called with MiXCR by TCRdb after fastp trimmed the public reads at Q25, and only in-frame beta chains were retained. All rows with the same CDR3 protein become a single entry with the most common DNA and genes. TCRdb, not the original authors, processed these V and J calls. The sample contains about 580,000 distinct CDR3 sequences, about a sixth of them found a single time. The top ten constitute 15% to 20% of the sample.

The sequencing used PBMCs, collected 5 to 6 days after the first yellow fever vaccination. The sequence links TRBV5-5 to TRBJ1-1; TRBD1 might be the D gene, on 6 matching bases. The clonotype originates from a man younger than 35 who received the YFV17D yellow fever vaccine. The CDR3 region reads CASSLQGIVVTFF. The base sequence is TGTGCCAGCAGCTTGCAGGGGATTGTAGTCACTTTCTTT.